This T cell receptor (beta chain) was sequenced for a study of blood T cell repertoires in COVID-19. Generated by immunoSEQ multiplex PCR, the TCRdb table keeps only in-frame clones and is missing some. The top ten hold 0.8% to 1.2% of the sample, which has about 160,000 clones, roughly 84% seen once. The sample taken for sequencing was peripheral blood. The TCR sequence derives from a middle-aged man with acute or convalescent COVID-19.

The CDR3, as DNA: TGTGCCAGCAGCCTTAAAGGGGGTGGAAACACCATATATTTT. It is translated as CASSLKGGGNTIYF. This chain joins TRBV3-1 (or the pseudogene TRBV3-2) and TRBJ1-3, with a weak D call TRBD1 (6 bases). Germline V gives CDR1 LGHDT, CDR2 YNNKEL (reference sequence). The CDR3 covers 14 residues. With 4 bases removed from V and 3 bases from J, the gap between germline ends came to 10 bases.